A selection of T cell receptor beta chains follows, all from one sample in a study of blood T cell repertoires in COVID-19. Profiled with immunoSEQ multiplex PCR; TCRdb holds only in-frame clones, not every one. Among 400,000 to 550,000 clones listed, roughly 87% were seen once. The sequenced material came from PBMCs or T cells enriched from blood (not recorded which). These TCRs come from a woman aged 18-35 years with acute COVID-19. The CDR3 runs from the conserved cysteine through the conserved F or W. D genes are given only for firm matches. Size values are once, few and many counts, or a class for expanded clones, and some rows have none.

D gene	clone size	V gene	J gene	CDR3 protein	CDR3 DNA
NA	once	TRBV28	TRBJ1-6	CASSLIEANSPLHF	TGTGCCAGCAGTTTGATAGAGGCTAATTCACCCCTCCACTTT
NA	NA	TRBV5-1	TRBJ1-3	CASSAVNSGNTIYF	TGCGCCAGCAGCGCGGTTAACTCTGGAAACACCATATATTTT
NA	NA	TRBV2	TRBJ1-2	CASISNYGYTF	TGTGCCAGCATATCCAACTATGGCTACACCTTC
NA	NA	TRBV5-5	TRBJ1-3	CASSSASLYPSGNTIYF	TGTGCCAGCAGCTCGGCTAGCTTGTATCCCTCTGGAAACACCATATATTTT
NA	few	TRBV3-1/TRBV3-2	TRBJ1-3	CASSQGSGAGNTIYF	TGTGCCAGCAGCCAAGGATCAGGGGCTGGAAACACCATATATTTT
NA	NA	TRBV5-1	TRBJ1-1	CASSLVQGNTEAFF	TGCGCCAGCAGCTTGGTTCAGGGGAACACTGAAGCTTTCTTT
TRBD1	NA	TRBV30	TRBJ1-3	CAWSAGQVVGNTIYF	TGTGCCTGGAGTGCCGGACAGGTGGTTGGAAACACCATATATTTT
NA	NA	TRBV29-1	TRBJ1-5	CSVRGGSNQPQHF	TGCAGCGTTCGGGGGGGAAGCAATCAGCCCCAGCATTTT
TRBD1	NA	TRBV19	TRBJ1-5	CASSWTGTSNQPQHF	TGTGCCAGTAGTTGGACAGGGACTAGCAATCAGCCCCAGCATTTT
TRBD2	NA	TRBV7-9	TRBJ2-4	CASSSGLAGGVAKNIQYF	TGTGCCAGCAGCTCGGGACTAGCGGGGGGTGTAGCCAAAAACATTCAGTACTTC
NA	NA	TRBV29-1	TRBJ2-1	CSARGSTGNEQFF	TGCAGCGCCAGGGGTTCCACGGGTAATGAGCAGTTCTTC
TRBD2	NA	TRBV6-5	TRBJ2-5	CATAGTRARETQYF	TGTGCCACCGCCGGGACTAGGGCTCGAGAGACCCAGTACTTC
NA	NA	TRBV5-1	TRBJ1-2	CASQTGQPTANYGYTF	TGCGCCAGCCAAACTGGACAGCCAACTGCTAACTATGGCTACACCTTC
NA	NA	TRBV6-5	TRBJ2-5	CASSYSRETQYF	TGTGCCAGCAGTTACTCGAGAGAGACCCAGTACTTC
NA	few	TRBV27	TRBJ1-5	CASSHQGSNQPQHF	TGTGCCAGCAGTCATCAGGGGAGTAATCAGCCCCAGCATTTT
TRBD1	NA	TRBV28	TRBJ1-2	CASSLEQGGYTF	TGTGCCAGCAGTTTGGAACAGGGGGGCTACACCTTC
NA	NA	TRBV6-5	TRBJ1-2	CASTNSGHNYGYTF	TGTGCCAGCACCAACTCAGGCCATAACTATGGCTACACCTTC
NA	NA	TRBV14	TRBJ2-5	CASSRYRDIEKTQYF	TGTGCCAGCAGCCGTTACCGGGACATAGAAAAGACCCAGTACTTC
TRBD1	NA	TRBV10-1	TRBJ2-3	CASSVGGLRTDTQYF	TGCGCCAGCAGCGTAGGGGGCCTCCGCACAGATACGCAGTATTTT
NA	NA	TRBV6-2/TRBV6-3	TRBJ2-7	CASSPGLLYEQYF	TGTGCCAGCAGCCCGGGACTTCTCTACGAGCAGTACTTC
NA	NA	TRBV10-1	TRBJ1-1	CASSEHTRDTEAFF	TGCGCCAGCAGTGAGCACACTCGGGACACTGAAGCTTTCTTT
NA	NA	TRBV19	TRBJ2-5	CASSRDNQETQYF	TGTGCCAGTAGTAGGGACAACCAAGAGACCCAGTACTTC
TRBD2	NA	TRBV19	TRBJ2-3	CASTWTGGNTDTQYF	TGTGCCAGTACCTGGACCGGGGGGAACACAGATACGCAGTATTTT
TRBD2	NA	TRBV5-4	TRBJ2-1	CASSTKRETYNEQFF	TGTGCCAGCAGCACCAAGCGGGAAACCTACAATGAGCAGTTCTTC
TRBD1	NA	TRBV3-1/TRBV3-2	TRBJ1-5	CASSPRTGGGQPQHF	TGTGCCAGCAGCCCTAGAACAGGGGGCGGTCAGCCCCAGCATTTT